This is a list of T cell receptor beta chains from one sample in a study of shared clonotypes between healthy human individuals. Produced via immunoSEQ multiplex PCR; TCRdb's table is partial and in-frame only. The sample has over a million clones; approximately 97% are singletons. Sequences were obtained from naive CD4+ T cells sorted from blood. All receptors derive from a man under 40 in good health. Each CDR3 is given with its conserved first and last residue. D genes are given only for firm matches. The size entry is marked missing in some rows and otherwise reads once, few, many or a size class.

CASSEVLGLAGGVASYEQYF,TGTGCCAGCAGTGAAGTACTGGGACTAGCGGGTGGGGTGGCGTCCTACGAGCAGTACTTC,TRBD2,TRBV6-1,NA,TRBJ2-7
CASAISGPSSGNTIYF,TGCGCCAGCGCAATTTCCGGGCCAAGCTCTGGAAACACCATATATTTT,NA,TRBV10-2,NA,TRBJ1-3
CSVAQGTAQAFF,TGCAGCGTCGCGCAGGGGACGGCCCAAGCTTTCTTT,NA,TRBV29-1,NA,TRBJ1-1
CASSEVGAGNTDTQYF,TGTGCCAGCAGTGAAGTAGGTGCGGGAAACACAGATACGCAGTATTTT,NA,TRBV6-1,NA,TRBJ2-3
CASIGSPGNTIYF,TGTGCCAGCATCGGTAGTCCTGGAAACACCATATATTTT,NA,TRBV2,NA,TRBJ1-3
CAIREDRSESGYTF,TGTGCCATCAGAGAGGACAGGAGCGAATCTGGCTACACCTTC,TRBD1,TRBV10-3,NA,TRBJ1-2
CASSRSAASSYEQYF,TGTGCCAGCAGCCGGTCAGCGGCTAGCTCCTACGAGCAGTACTTC,NA,TRBV5-4,NA,TRBJ2-7
CAISDEGRKSTDTQYF,TGTGCCATCAGTGACGAGGGGAGGAAAAGCACAGATACGCAGTATTTT,NA,TRBV10-3,NA,TRBJ2-3
CASSHTTGGKPPTDTQYF,TGCGCCAGCAGCCATACAACAGGGGGCAAACCCCCCACAGATACGCAGTATTTT,TRBD1,TRBV5-1,NA,TRBJ2-3
CASSLGPHRSWGTEAFF,TGTGCCAGCAGCTTGGGTCCCCACAGGTCCTGGGGCACTGAAGCTTTCTTT,NA,TRBV5-4,NA,TRBJ1-1
CASSIRDISTNEKLFF,TGTGCCAGCTCAATCCGGGACATATCAACTAATGAAAAACTGTTTTTT,NA,TRBV18,NA,TRBJ1-4
CASSQPGRPDNEQFF,TGTGCCAGCTCACAACCGGGACGGCCGGACAATGAGCAGTTCTTC,NA,TRBV18,once,TRBJ2-1
CASSLSSRGGGGTDTQYF,TGTGCCAGCAGCTTATCCAGTAGAGGGGGAGGGGGCACAGATACGCAGTATTTT,NA,TRBV7-2,NA,TRBJ2-3
CASSLEAGGRSEQYF,TGCGCCAGCAGCTTGGAGGCGGGAGGTCGTTCCGAGCAGTACTTC,TRBD2,TRBV5-1,NA,TRBJ2-7
CASSFWGANTGELFF,TGTGCCAGCAGCTTCTGGGGGGCGAACACCGGGGAGCTGTTTTTT,NA,TRBV9,NA,TRBJ2-2
CASSLYRGGSNQPQHF,TGTGCCAGTAGTTTATACAGGGGGGGAAGCAATCAGCCCCAGCATTTT,TRBD1,TRBV19,once,TRBJ1-5
CASSPLISYNEQFF,TGTGCCAGCAGCCCATTGATTTCCTACAATGAGCAGTTCTTC,NA,TRBV5-6,NA,TRBJ2-1
CASSFLGEGEKLFF,TGTGCCAGCAGTTTCCTCGGGGAAGGTGAAAAACTGTTTTTT,NA,TRBV27,NA,TRBJ1-4
CSVARGLNTEAFF,TGCAGCGTTGCCAGGGGACTTAACACTGAAGCTTTCTTT,NA,TRBV29-1,NA,TRBJ1-1
CAWSVSPGWEKLFF,TGTGCCTGGAGTGTATCCCCGGGGTGGGAAAAACTGTTTTTT,NA,TRBV30,NA,TRBJ1-4
CAISPPGLRTEAFF,TGTGCCATCAGTCCCCCGGGTCTGAGGACTGAAGCTTTCTTT,NA,TRBV10-3,NA,TRBJ1-1
CASSYLAALSYEQYF,TGCGCCAGCAGCTATCTAGCGGCACTTTCCTACGAGCAGTACTTC,TRBD2,TRBV5-1,NA,TRBJ2-7
CASSYRGGETQYF,TGTGCCAGCAGTTATCGGGGGGGCGAGACCCAGTACTTC,TRBD2,TRBV6-6,NA,TRBJ2-5
CASRQAMNTEAFF,TGTGCCAGCAGACAGGCGATGAACACTGAAGCTTTCTTT,NA,TRBV5-5,NA,TRBJ1-1
CSVDTTLQGIYGYTF,TGCAGCGTCGATACCACGTTACAGGGGATTTATGGCTACACCTTC,TRBD1,TRBV29-1,NA,TRBJ1-2
CASRMDFSETQYF,TGTGCCAGCAGGATGGATTTTTCGGAGACCCAGTACTTC,NA,TRBV5-4,NA,TRBJ2-5